This TCR beta chain was profiled in a study of blood T cell repertoires in COVID-19. Looking at the study overall: COVID-19 samples, acute and convalescent, were from the United States, Italy and Spain.

This clone was observed a few times. The germline V gene encodes CDR1 SGHRS and CDR2 YFSETQ. J was trimmed by 0 bases and V by 9 bases; bases with no gene match: 7. The CDR3 runs 15 residues. Authors' analysis steps: Cell counts per sample came from amplifying reference gene primers. Sequencing was performed with immunoSEQ multiplex PCR; in TCRdb, only in-frame clones are kept and a portion is missing. The D gene and trimming were derived from the DNA, and the V and J assignments and clone size from that table. In the table there are roughly 120,000 clones, about 83% of which are singletons. The gene calls are TRBV5-1 and TRBJ2-3, with 10 bases fitting TRBD1. The sequence came from a woman between 45 and 65 years old with acute or convalescent COVID-19. Specimen: peripheral blood. CDR3 in amino acids: CATGTGAASTDTQYF. In nucleotides, the CDR3 is TGCGCCACCGGGACAGGGGCCGCAAGCACAGATACGCAGTATTTT.